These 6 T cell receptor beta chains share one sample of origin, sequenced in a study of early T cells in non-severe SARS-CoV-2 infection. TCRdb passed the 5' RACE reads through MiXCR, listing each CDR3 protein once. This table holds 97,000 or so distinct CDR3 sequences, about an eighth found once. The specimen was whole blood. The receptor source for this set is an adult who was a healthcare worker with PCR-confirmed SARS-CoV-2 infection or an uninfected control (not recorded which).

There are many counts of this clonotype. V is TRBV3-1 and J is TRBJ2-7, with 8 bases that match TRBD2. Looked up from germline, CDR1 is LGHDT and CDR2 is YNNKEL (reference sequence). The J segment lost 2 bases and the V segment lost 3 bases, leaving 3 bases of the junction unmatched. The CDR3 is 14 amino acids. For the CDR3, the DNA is TGTGCCAGCAGCCAGCGGGGGGAAACCTACGAGCAGTACTTC. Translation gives CASSQRGETYEQYF.

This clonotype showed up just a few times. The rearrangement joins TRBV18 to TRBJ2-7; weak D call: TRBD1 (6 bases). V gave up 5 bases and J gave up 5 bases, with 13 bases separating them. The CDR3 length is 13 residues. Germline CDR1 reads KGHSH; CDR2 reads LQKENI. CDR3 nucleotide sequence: TGTGCCAGCTCAAACAGGGCGGACCACGAGCAGTACTTC. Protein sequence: CASSNRADHEQYF.

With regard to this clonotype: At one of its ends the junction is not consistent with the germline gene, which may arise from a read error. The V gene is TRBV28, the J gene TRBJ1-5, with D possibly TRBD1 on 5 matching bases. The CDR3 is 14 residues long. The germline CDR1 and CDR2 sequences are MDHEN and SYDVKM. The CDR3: CVSRWGGEGQPQHF. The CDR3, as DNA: TGTGTCAGCAGATGGGGGGGAGAGGGTCAGCCCCAGCATTTT.

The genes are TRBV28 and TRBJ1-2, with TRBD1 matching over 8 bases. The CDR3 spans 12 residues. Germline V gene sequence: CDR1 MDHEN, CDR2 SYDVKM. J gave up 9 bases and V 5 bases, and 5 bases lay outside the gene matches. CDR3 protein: CASSPRQGSYTF. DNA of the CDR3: TGTGCCAGCAGTCCGAGACAGGGGAGCTACACCTTC.

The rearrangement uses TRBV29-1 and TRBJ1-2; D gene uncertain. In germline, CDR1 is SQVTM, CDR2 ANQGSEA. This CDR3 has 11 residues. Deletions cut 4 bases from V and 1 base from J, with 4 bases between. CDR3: CSVGHNYGYTF. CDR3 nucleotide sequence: TGCAGCGTTGGGCATAACTATGGCTACACCTTC.

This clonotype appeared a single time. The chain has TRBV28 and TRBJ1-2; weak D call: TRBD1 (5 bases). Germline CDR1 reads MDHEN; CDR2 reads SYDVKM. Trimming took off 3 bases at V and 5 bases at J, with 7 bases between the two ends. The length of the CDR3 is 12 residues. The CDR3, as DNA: TGTGCCAGCAGTTTGGGGCAATATGGCTACACCTTC. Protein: CASSLGQYGYTF.